This TCR beta chain was captured by sequencing in a study of CD8 T cells in Susac syndrome. Reverse transcription of about 0.45 to 1 ug RNA was carried out with random hexamers. TCRdb re-derived calls from the immunoSEQ multiplex PCR reads in MiXCR, one entry per CDR3 protein. The sample carries about 430,000 distinct CDR3 sequences, approximately 85% recorded once. The T cells that were sequenced for TCR beta were CD8+ and CD4+ cells from blood. This clonotype was recorded once. The sample consisted of CD8+ T cells from PBMCs. This sequence was found in a human donor with multiple sclerosis.

CDR3 residues: CASSLEGAGNVSPQHF. The CDR3 nucleotides are TGTGCCAGCAGTTTGGAGGGGGCTGGTAATGTATCGCCCCAGCATTTT. V usage is TRBV27 and J usage is TRBJ1-5; 7 bases are shared with TRBD1. Trimming cost V 3 bases and J 9 bases; bases outside gene matches: 14. CDR3 length equals 16 residues. Germline V gene sequence: CDR1 MNHEY, CDR2 SMNVEV (reference sequence).